Listed here are 26 T cell receptor beta chains from one sample, sequenced in a study of T cell responses to AZD1222 COVID-19 vaccine. Method: immunoSEQ multiplex PCR; TCRdb's copy keeps in-frame clones and lacks some. This sample yields over 150,000 clones, of which 87% are seen a single time; 2% to 3% belongs to the top ten. The material was peripheral blood, obtained on day 0 of AZD1222 vaccination. These receptors came from an adult in good health.

The rearrangement links TRBV3-1 (or the pseudogene TRBV3-2) to TRBJ1-1; 7 positions match TRBD1. Germline trimming cut 4 bases from V and 5 bases from J; bases unmatched to any gene: 4. Germline CDR1 reads LGHDT; CDR2 reads YNNKEL (reference sequence). This CDR3 is 13 amino acids long. The CDR3 DNA reads TGTGCCAGCAGCCTACGACAGGGTACTGAAGCTTTCTTT. Protein sequence: CASSLRQGTEAFF.

The V gene is TRBV28, the J gene TRBJ2-7; 10 bases are shared with TRBD2. Looked up from germline, CDR1 is MDHEN and CDR2 is SYDVKM. Trimming removed 3 bases from V and 5 bases from J; junction bases left unmatched: 7. This CDR3 spans 15 amino acids. The CDR3 spells CASSLPSGSGHEQYF. The CDR3 DNA reads TGTGCCAGCAGTTTGCCTAGCGGGAGCGGCCACGAGCAGTACTTC.

The chain combines TRBV3-1 (or the pseudogene TRBV3-2) with TRBJ2-3, with 10 bases identical to TRBD2. V lost 1 base and J lost 6; bases outside the gene matches: 10. Per germline, CDR1 LGHDT and CDR2 YNNKEL (reference sequence). The CDR3 is 17 amino acids. The CDR3 nucleotides are TGTGCCAGCAGCCAAGTAGTCCTAGCGGGAGTTGTGGATACGCAGTATTTT. It codes for CASSQVVLAGVVDTQYF.

This clone has just one count. The CDR3 sequence is CASSQNLAGVRRDTQYF. In nucleotides, the CDR3 is TGTGCCAGCAGCCAAAATCTAGCGGGAGTGAGGCGGGATACGCAGTATTTT. The rearrangement uses TRBV3-1 (or the pseudogene TRBV3-2) and TRBJ2-3; 10 positions match TRBD2. Germline values: CDR1 LGHDT, CDR2 YNNKEL (reference sequence). The CDR3 contains 17 residues. The V and J ends lost 2 bases and 6 bases, in that order; junction bases with no gene match: 11.

The chain recombines TRBV28 with TRBJ2-1; TRBD2 is a possible D gene (6 bases). There are 11 residues in the CDR3. V was trimmed by 4 bases and J by 10 bases, leaving 8 bases between them. Germline V gene data show CDR1 as MDHEN and CDR2 as SYDVKM. The CDR3 is CASSSGAEQFF. Written as DNA, the CDR3 is TGTGCCAGCAGTTCGGGAGCAGAGCAGTTCTTC.

The CDR3 is CASRRGPFGDTQYF. In nucleotides, the CDR3 is TGTGCCAGCCGGAGGGGTCCCTTCGGGGATACGCAGTATTTT. The rearrangement uses TRBV5-4 and TRBJ2-3; perhaps TRBD2 as D (6 bases). The ends were cut back, 7 bases at V and 6 bases at J, with 18 bases in the middle. Germline V gene lookup returns CDR1 SGHNT and CDR2 YYREEE (reference sequence). CDR3 length: 14 amino acids. Based on the CDR3 plus reference TRBV5-4 and TRBJ2-3, the full variable domain is ETGVTQSPTHLIKTRGQQVTLRCSSQSGHNTVSWYQQALGQGPQFIFQYYREEENGRGNFPPRFSGLQFPNYSSELNVNALELDDSALYLCASRRGPFGDTQYFGPGTRLTVL.

The chain is built from TRBV27 and TRBJ1-1; 7 bases agree with TRBD1. This CDR3 has 13 amino acids. Trimming at V came to 6 bases and at J to 5 bases, leaving 6 bases not matched to a gene. The V gene's germline CDR1 is MNHEY and CDR2 SMNVEV (reference sequence). The CDR3 region has the DNA TGTGCCAGCAGCTTAAACAGGGGAACTGAAGCTTTCTTT. Amino acids: CASSLNRGTEAFF.

The J gene is TRBJ1-5, the V gene TRBV30; D remains unclear. The CDR3 length is 13 residues. V dropped 1 base and J dropped 10 bases, with 14 bases sitting between them. Germline V gene sequence: CDR1 GTSNPN, CDR2 SVGIG (reference sequence). The DNA of the CDR3 is TGTGCCTGGAGTGATACAGCCCACAAACCCCAGCATTTT. It codes for CAWSDTAHKPQHF. The whole variable domain, remainder taken from reference TRBV30 and TRBJ1-5, is SQTIHQWPATLVQPVGSPLSLECTVEGTSNPNLYWYRQAAGRGLQLLFYSVGIGQISSEVPQNLSASRPQDRQFILSSKKLLLSDSGFYLCAWSDTAHKPQHFGDGTRLSIL.

Only a few counts were recorded for this clone. The rearrangement uses TRBV28 and TRBJ2-3; D remains ambiguous. Germline assignment: CDR1 MDHEN and CDR2 SYDVKM. This CDR3 region has 14 residues. The V end lost 7 bases, the J end lost 5 bases, and 16 bases lay between the germline ends. Here the CDR3 DNA reads TGTGCCAGCACCCCTAATGGGCTGGAAGATACGCAGTATTTT. As protein: CASTPNGLEDTQYF.

A few counts support this clone. The chain carries TRBV27 and TRBJ2-7, with D possibly matching TRBD1 (6 bases). V was shortened by 0 bases and J by 0 bases, with 12 bases between the two germline ends. The CDR3 consists of 16 residues. The V gene's germline CDR1 is MNHEY and CDR2 SMNVEV (reference sequence). The CDR3 loop reads CASSLSEGVSSYEQYF. The CDR3 DNA follows: TGTGCCAGCAGTTTATCTGAGGGGGTAAGCTCCTACGAGCAGTACTTC.

The chain is built from TRBV29-1 and TRBJ1-3; a weak D match, TRBD1 (5 bases). The CDR3 length is 15 residues. V was shortened by 6 bases and J by 0 bases, with 15 bases between the two germline ends. Looked up from germline, CDR1 is SQVTM and CDR2 is ANQGSEA. The CDR3 reads CSVQQLGLSGNTIYF. CDR3 coding DNA: TGCAGCGTGCAACAATTGGGGCTCTCTGGAAACACCATATATTTT.

This chain uses TRBV27 with TRBJ1-1; D possibly corresponds to TRBD1 (5 bases). Trimming pared 5 bases from V and 8 bases from J, leaving 24 bases between. This CDR3 has 16 residues. CDR1 MNHEY and CDR2 SMNVEV come from the germline V gene (reference sequence). The CDR3 nucleotides are TGTGCCAGCAGTCCGAGGGACGGAGGAAGAGGATTGGAAGCTTTCTTT. The encoded protein is CASSPRDGGRGLEAFF.

The chain combines TRBV3-1 (or the pseudogene TRBV3-2) with TRBJ2-7, with D tentatively TRBD1 (6 bases). Trimming removed 8 bases at V and 0 bases at J, with 17 bases between. The CDR3 loop spans 15 amino acids. The germline CDR1 and CDR2 sequences are LGHDT and YNNKEL (reference sequence). In DNA, the CDR3 is TGTGCCAGCGGGAGAGACAGGAGCCTCTCCTACGAGCAGTACTTC. This codes for CASGRDRSLSYEQYF.

This rearrangement joins TRBV5-4 to TRBJ1-1; D is unclear. Germline CDR1 SGHNT, CDR2 YYREEE (reference sequence). The CDR3 totals 16 residues. V was shortened by 4 bases and J by 2 bases, with 18 bases between the two germline ends. CDR3 DNA: TGTGCCAGCAGCGCCCAATCGAGGGTGGGCAACACTGAAGCTTTCTTT. This codes for CASSAQSRVGNTEAFF.

This chain uses TRBV19 with TRBJ1-3; 7 nucleotides line up with TRBD1. V shed 7 bases, J shed 3 bases, and the junction held 9 bases outside the gene matches. The CDR3 length is 15 residues. Looked up from germline, CDR1 is LNHDA and CDR2 is SQIVND (reference sequence). In DNA form, the CDR3 reads TGTGCCAGTACGACAGGGTTGGTCAGTGGAAACACCATATATTTT. The encoded protein is CASTTGLVSGNTIYF.

CDR3: CASSGGKRAEQYF. The CDR3 coding sequence is TGTGCCAGTAGCGGCGGGAAGCGGGCCGAGCAGTACTTC. The chain is built from TRBV19 and TRBJ2-7; D might be TRBD2 (6 bases). The CDR3 is made up of 13 amino acids. Deletions cut 6 bases from V and 6 bases from J, with 15 bases between. Per the germline V gene, CDR1 is LNHDA and CDR2 is SQIVND (reference sequence).

The rearrangement uses TRBV10-2 and TRBJ1-2; unclear D gene. Trimming shortened V by 3 bases and J by 6 bases, and 11 bases separated the two germline ends. The germline gives CDR1 WSHSY, CDR2 SAAADI. This CDR3 has 13 amino acids. The DNA for the CDR3 is TGCGCCAGCAGTGACGTTAATCAGAATGGCTACACCTTC. Protein: CASSDVNQNGYTF.

The chain uses TRBV7-9 and TRBJ2-7; D remains unclear. The CDR3 length is 11 residues. Trimming stripped 5 bases from V and 6 bases from J, with 8 bases between. Germline CDR1 SEHNR, CDR2 FQNEAQ (reference sequence). This CDR3 reads CASSRGREQYF. CDR3 sequence (DNA): TGTGCCAGCAGCCGCGGCCGCGAGCAGTACTTC.

This clone was observed a few times. The genes are TRBV10-2 and TRBJ1-2; the match to TRBD1 covers 8 bases. CDR1 WSHSY and CDR2 SAAADI come from the germline V gene. There are 15 residues in the CDR3. V gave up 3 bases and J gave up 2 bases; unmatched junction bases: 5. CDR3 bases: TGCGCCAGCAGTGAAGAGGGACAGGTGAACTATGGCTACACCTTC. Amino acid sequence: CASSEEGQVNYGYTF.

The chain carries TRBV24-1 and TRBJ1-2; the match to TRBD1 covers 10 bases. V trimming: 5 bases; J trimming: 8 bases; junction bases outside the gene matches: 7. Looked up from germline, CDR1 is KGHDR and CDR2 is SFDVKD. This CDR3 comprises 14 residues. CDR3 loop: CATSVTGGAGGYTF. As DNA, the CDR3 is TGTGCCACCAGTGTGACAGGGGGCGCGGGAGGCTACACCTTC.

The chain links TRBV9 to TRBJ2-2; TRBD1 matches at 9 bases. Losses at the gene ends were 4 bases for V and 10 bases for J; bases not matched to a gene: 11. CDR1 SGDLS and CDR2 YYNGEE come from the germline V gene. The CDR3 runs 15 residues. CDR3 in amino acids: CASSPQSRDREELFF. CDR3 DNA: TGTGCCAGCAGCCCACAGTCCCGGGACAGGGAGGAGCTGTTTTTT. The entire variable domain, with the rest obtained from reference TRBV9 and TRBJ2-2, is as follows: DSGVTQTPKHLITATGQRVTLRCSPRSGDLSVYWYQQSLDQGLQFLIQYYNGEERAKGNILERFSAQQFPDLHSELNLSSLELGDSALYFCASSPQSRDREELFFGEGSRLTVL.

The chain joins TRBV7-6 to TRBJ1-2; TRBD1 is a possible D gene (5 bases). The CDR3 consists of 15 residues. V dropped 1 base and J dropped 4 bases, with 13 bases sitting between them. Germline CDR1 SGHVS, CDR2 FNYEAQ. The CDR3 protein is CASSLDLGGVYGYTF. The CDR3 bases are TGTGCCAGCAGCTTAGATCTGGGGGGAGTCTATGGCTACACCTTC. Filled out from reference TRBV7-6 and TRBJ1-2, the complete variable domain reads GAGVSQSPRYKVTKRGQDVALRCDPISGHVSLYWYRQALGQGPEFLTYFNYEAQQDKSGLPNDRFSAERPEGSISTLTIQRTEQRDSAMYRCASSLDLGGVYGYTFGSGTRLTVV.

The DNA of the CDR3 is TGTGCCAGCAGCTTAGAGGCAGGGCCCGGCTACACCTTC. It codes for CASSLEAGPGYTF. The V gene is TRBV7-9, the J gene TRBJ1-2, with TRBD1 as a possible D gene (5 bases). The CDR3 is 13 amino acids. Trimming removed 1 base at V and 8 bases at J, with 11 bases between. Germline V lookup: CDR1 SEHNR, CDR2 FQNEAQ (reference sequence).

CDR3 sequence: CAWTPTGPNYGYTF. The CDR3 DNA reads as TGTGCCTGGACTCCTACAGGCCCGAACTATGGCTACACCTTC. The chain couples TRBV30 to TRBJ1-2, with D possibly matching TRBD1 (5 bases). V dropped 4 bases and J dropped 2 bases, with 14 bases sitting between them. The germline V gene has CDR1 GTSNPN and CDR2 SVGIG (reference sequence). The CDR3 is made up of 14 amino acids. Full variable domain (missing parts from reference TRBV30 and TRBJ1-2): SQTIHQWPATLVQPVGSPLSLECTVEGTSNPNLYWYRQAAGRGLQLLFYSVGIGQISSEVPQNLSASRPQDRQFILSSKKLLLSDSGFYLCAWTPTGPNYGYTFGSGTRLTVV.

This chain joins TRBV6-4 and TRBJ2-1, with D perhaps TRBD2 (5 bases). V lost 6 bases and J lost 4, with 25 bases in between. Germline V gene lookup returns CDR1 MRHNA and CDR2 SNTAGT. CDR3 length: 18 residues. CDR3 protein: CASRPDLIGLTGYNEQFF. Written as DNA, the CDR3 is TGTGCCAGCAGACCCGACCTTATAGGGCTAACGGGGTACAATGAGCAGTTCTTC.

The CDR3 DNA follows: TGTGCCAGCAGCTTAGCCGTGGCTGCCTCACCGACAGATACGCAGTATTTT. It codes for CASSLAVAASPTDTQYF. The chain recombines TRBV7-9 with TRBJ2-3, with unresolved D. Germline values: CDR1 SEHNR, CDR2 FQNEAQ (reference sequence). Trimming removed 0 bases at V and 3 bases at J, with 16 bases between. CDR3 size: 17 residues.